The clone carrying this TCR beta chain has at least ten counts. This sample is drawn from a study of T cells in Graves' hyperthyroidism and ophthalmopathy. Trimming removed 5 bases from V and 3 bases from J; junction bases left unmatched: 4. The CDR3 extends over 14 amino acids. The V gene's germline CDR1 is MNHEY and CDR2 SMNVEV (reference sequence). From RNA transcripts, TCR beta CDR3 regions were amplified. Carried out on the TCR CDR3, a first-round RT-PCR used the HTBI primer set. Using its own MiXCR run on the multiplex PCR reads, TCRdb lists one record per CDR3 protein. The data contain about 600,000 distinct CDR3 sequences, about a sixth of them singletons. Patients with ophthalmopathy all had a Clinical Activity Score of at least 3, a NOSPECS grade of at least 4 and duration under 3 months.

The rearrangement uses TRBV27 and TRBJ2-5; 9 bases agree with TRBD1. This receptor was obtained from a middle-aged woman with Graves' ophthalmopathy. Sequenced material: blood. The CDR3 loop reads CASSQGQGKETQYF. CDR3 sequence (DNA): TGTGCCAGCAGTCAGGGACAGGGAAAAGAGACCCAGTACTTC.